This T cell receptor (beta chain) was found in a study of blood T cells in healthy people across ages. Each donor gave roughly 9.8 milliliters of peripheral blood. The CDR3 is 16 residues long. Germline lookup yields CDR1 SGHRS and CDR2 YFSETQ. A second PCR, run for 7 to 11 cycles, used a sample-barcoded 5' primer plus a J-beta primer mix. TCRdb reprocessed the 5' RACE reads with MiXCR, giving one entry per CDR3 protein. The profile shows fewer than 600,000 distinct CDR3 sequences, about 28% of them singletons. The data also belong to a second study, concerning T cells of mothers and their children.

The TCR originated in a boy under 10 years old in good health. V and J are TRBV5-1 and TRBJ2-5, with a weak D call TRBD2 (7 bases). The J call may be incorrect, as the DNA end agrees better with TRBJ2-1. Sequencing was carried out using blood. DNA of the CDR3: TGCGCCAGCAGCCCCGAGGCGGGGGCGACATACAATGAGCAGTTCTTC. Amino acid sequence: CASSPEAGATYNEQFF.